This is a list of T cell receptor beta chains from one sample in a study of radiotherapy plus CTLA-4 blockade in lung cancer. Generated by immunoSEQ multiplex PCR, the TCRdb table keeps only in-frame clones and is missing some. The data contain about 45,000 clones, 73% of them seen just once; the ten biggest clones take up 3.5%. The material sequenced was peripheral blood, taken from a patient treated with radiotherapy plus ipilimumab. These receptors were collected from a human donor with non-small cell lung cancer who had a complete response to radiotherapy plus ipilimumab. Each CDR3 is given with its conserved first and last residue. The D gene is left open where the match is weak. Rows may omit the clone size; those that give it use once, few, many or a size class.

D | J | size | V | length | CDR3 | DNA
- | TRBJ1-2 | - | TRBV19 | 15 | CASSIDGALQYGYTF | TGTGCCAGTAGTATAGATGGGGCTCTACAATATGGCTACACCTTC
TRBD1 | TRBJ2-7 | - | TRBV27 | 15 | CASSSAGTGGYEQYF | TGTGCCAGCAGTTCGGCCGGGACAGGGGGCTACGAGCAGTACTTC
- | TRBJ2-7 | - | TRBV27 | 13 | CASSLFQDYEQYF | TGTGCCAGCAGTTTGTTTCAGGATTACGAGCAGTACTTC
- | TRBJ1-3 | few | TRBV25-1 | 16 | CASSEWQAPSGNTIYF | TGTGCCAGCAGTGAATGGCAGGCCCCCTCTGGAAACACCATATATTTT
- | TRBJ1-3 | - | TRBV19 | 15 | CASSLDRSSGNTIYF | TGTGCCAGTAGTTTGGACAGATCCTCTGGAAACACCATATATTTT
- | TRBJ2-5 | - | TRBV21-1 | 16 | CASSKVLAGGEETQYF | TGTGCCAGCAGCAAAGTACTAGCGGGGGGAGAGGAGACCCAGTACTTC
- | TRBJ2-7 | - | TRBV27 | 13 | CASSLQRTYEQYF | TGTGCCAGCAGTTTACAGCGTACCTACGAGCAGTACTTC
- | TRBJ1-3 | few | TRBV7-9 | 15 | CASSLRTEARNTIYF | TGTGCCAGCAGCTTAAGGACGGAGGCGAGAAACACCATATATTTT
- | TRBJ2-7 | - | TRBV2 | 14 | CASSTTSMASEQYF | TGTGCCAGCAGTACAACTAGCATGGCCTCCGAGCAGTACTTC
TRBD1 | TRBJ1-1 | - | TRBV7-2 | 17 | CASSPSSSRSRGTEAFF | TGTGCCAGCAGCCCTAGTAGTTCTAGGTCCAGGGGGACTGAAGCTTTCTTT
TRBD1 | TRBJ1-1 | - | TRBV19 | 18 | CASSAPGQGRSMNTEAFF | TGTGCCAGTAGTGCTCCGGGACAGGGACGATCCATGAACACTGAAGCTTTCTTT
- | TRBJ2-5 | once | TRBV5-4 | 14 | CASSLKRYQETQYF | TGTGCCAGCAGCCTTAAGCGGTACCAAGAGACCCAGTACTTC
- | TRBJ2-4 | - | TRBV5-1 | 16 | CASRQGGSGTLNIQYF | TGCGCCAGCAGACAGGGGGGGTCAGGGACCCTAAACATTCAGTACTTC
- | TRBJ2-3 | - | TRBV14 | 16 | CASSQGQADWADTQYF | TGTGCCAGCAGCCAAGGACAGGCCGATTGGGCAGATACGCAGTATTTT
TRBD1 | TRBJ2-3 | - | TRBV5-6 | 15 | CASSSGQLFTDTQYF | TGTGCCAGCAGCTCGGGACAGCTCTTCACAGATACGCAGTATTTT
TRBD1 | TRBJ1-4 | few | TRBV4-1 | 15 | CASSQAGQINEKLFF | TGCGCCAGCAGCCAAGCGGGACAGATAAATGAAAAACTGTTTTTT
- | TRBJ1-1 | - | TRBV7-2 | 13 | CASSLVEGGEAFF | TGTGCCAGCAGCTTAGTTGAGGGAGGTGAAGCTTTCTTT
- | TRBJ1-1 | - | TRBV28 | 13 | CASTSGRGGEAFF | TGTGCCAGCACCTCAGGGAGAGGGGGTGAAGCTTTCTTT
- | TRBJ1-2 | - | TRBV7-2 | 14 | CASSPGQGIDGYTF | TGTGCCAGCAGCCCCGGCCAGGGGATCGATGGCTACACCTTC
TRBD1 | TRBJ2-7 | - | TRBV5-4 | 16 | CASSMGQGAGSYEQYF | TGTGCCAGCAGCATGGGACAGGGGGCGGGATCCTACGAGCAGTACTTC
- | TRBJ2-7 | once | TRBV5-1 | 14 | CASSSQGGSYEQYF | TGCGCCAGCAGCTCCCAGGGGGGCTCCTACGAGCAGTACTTC
TRBD2 | TRBJ2-4 | - | TRBV4-2 | 19 | CASSRREVVGLGAKNIQYF | TGTGCCAGCAGCCGGAGGGAGGTCGTCGGACTAGGGGCCAAAAACATTCAGTACTTC
- | TRBJ2-7 | - | TRBV19 | 11 | CASAQGYEQYF | TGTGCCAGTGCACAGGGCTACGAGCAGTACTTC
TRBD1 | TRBJ2-7 | few | TRBV7-3 | 14 | CASSLARGPYEQYF | TGTGCCAGCAGCCTCGCCAGGGGGCCCTACGAGCAGTACTTC
TRBD1 | TRBJ1-5 | - | TRBV29-1 | 13 | CSASGQGNQPQHF | TGCAGCGCCTCCGGACAGGGCAATCAGCCCCAGCATTTT